The clone carrying this T cell receptor beta chain was counted only a few times. Tumor samples were obtained before definitive surgery or chemotherapy. Trimming cost V 5 bases and J 3 bases; bases outside gene matches: 2. This CDR3 has 13 amino acids. Germline-derived CDR1 and CDR2 are MNHEY and SMNVEV (reference sequence). The sample comes from a study of high-grade serous ovarian cancer treatment subgroups. Profiled with immunoSEQ multiplex PCR; TCRdb holds only in-frame clones, not every one. This sample has tens of thousands of clones, with about 81% found just once. The source material was tumor tissue. The rearrangement links TRBV27 to TRBJ2-5, with 8 bases lining up with TRBD2. The clonotype comes from a human donor with high-grade serous ovarian cancer. Written as DNA, the CDR3 is TGTGCCAGCAGTACGGGACTAGAAGAGACCCAGTACTTC. As protein: CASSTGLEETQYF.